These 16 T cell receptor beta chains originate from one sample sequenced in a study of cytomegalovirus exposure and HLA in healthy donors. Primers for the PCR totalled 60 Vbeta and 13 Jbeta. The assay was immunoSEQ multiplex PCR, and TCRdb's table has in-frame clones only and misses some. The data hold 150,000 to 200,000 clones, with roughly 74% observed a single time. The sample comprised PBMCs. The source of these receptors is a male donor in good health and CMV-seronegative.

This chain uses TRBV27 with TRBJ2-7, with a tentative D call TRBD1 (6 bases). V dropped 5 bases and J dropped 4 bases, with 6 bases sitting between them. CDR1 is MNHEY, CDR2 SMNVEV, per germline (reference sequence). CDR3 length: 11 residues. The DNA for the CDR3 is TGTGCCAGCAGTACAGGGTACGAGCAGTACTTC. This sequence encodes CASSTGYEQYF.

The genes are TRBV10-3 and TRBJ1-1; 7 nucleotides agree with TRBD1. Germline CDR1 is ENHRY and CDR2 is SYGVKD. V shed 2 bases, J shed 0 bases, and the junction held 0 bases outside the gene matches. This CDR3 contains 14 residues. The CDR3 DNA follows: TGTGCCATCAGTGAGCAGGGGGTGAACACTGAAGCTTTCTTT. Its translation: CAISEQGVNTEAFF.

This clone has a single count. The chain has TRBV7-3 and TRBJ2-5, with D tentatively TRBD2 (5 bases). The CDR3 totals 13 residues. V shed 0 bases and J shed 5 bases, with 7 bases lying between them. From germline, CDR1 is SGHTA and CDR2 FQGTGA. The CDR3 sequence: CASSLTSGETQYF. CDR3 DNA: TGTGCCAGCAGCTTAACGTCGGGGGAGACCCAGTACTTC.

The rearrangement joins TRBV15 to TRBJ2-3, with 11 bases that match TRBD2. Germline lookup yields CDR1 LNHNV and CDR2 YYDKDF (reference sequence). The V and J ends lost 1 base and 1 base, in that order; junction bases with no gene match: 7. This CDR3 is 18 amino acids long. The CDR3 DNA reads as TGTGCCACCAGCAGAGGGCTAGCGGGGGGCTTAGGCACAGATACGCAGTATTTT. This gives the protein CATSRGLAGGLGTDTQYF.

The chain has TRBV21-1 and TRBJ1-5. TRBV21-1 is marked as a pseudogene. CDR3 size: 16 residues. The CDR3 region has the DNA TGTGCCAGCAGCGGCCAGAGCGCGGGACCATGTCAGCCCCAGCATTTT. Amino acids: CASSGQSAGPCQPQHF.

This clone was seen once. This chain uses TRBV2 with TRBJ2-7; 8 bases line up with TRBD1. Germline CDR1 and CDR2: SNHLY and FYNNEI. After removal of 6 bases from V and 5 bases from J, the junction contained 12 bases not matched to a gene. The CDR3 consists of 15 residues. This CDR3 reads CASRYAGTGGHEQYF. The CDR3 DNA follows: TGTGCCAGCAGATACGCCGGGACAGGTGGCCACGAGCAGTACTTC.

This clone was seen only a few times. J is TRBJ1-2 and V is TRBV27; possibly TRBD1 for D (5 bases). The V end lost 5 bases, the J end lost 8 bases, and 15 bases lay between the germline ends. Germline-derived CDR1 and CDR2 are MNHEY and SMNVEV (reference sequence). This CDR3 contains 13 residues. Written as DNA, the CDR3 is TGTGCCAGCAGTCCGACAGTTTTGGGGGGCTACACCTTC. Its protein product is CASSPTVLGGYTF.

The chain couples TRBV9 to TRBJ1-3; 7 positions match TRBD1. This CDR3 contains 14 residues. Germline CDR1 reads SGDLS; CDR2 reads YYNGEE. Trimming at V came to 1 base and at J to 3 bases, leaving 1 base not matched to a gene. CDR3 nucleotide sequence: TGTGCCAGCAGCGTAACAGGGGTTGGAAACACCATATATTTT. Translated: CASSVTGVGNTIYF.

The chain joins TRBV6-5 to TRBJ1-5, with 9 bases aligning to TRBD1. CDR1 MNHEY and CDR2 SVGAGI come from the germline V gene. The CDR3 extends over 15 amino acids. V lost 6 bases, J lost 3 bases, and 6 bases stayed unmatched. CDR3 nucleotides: TGTGCCAGCAGCCAAACAGGGGGCCACAATCAGCCCCAGCATTTT. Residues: CASSQTGGHNQPQHF.

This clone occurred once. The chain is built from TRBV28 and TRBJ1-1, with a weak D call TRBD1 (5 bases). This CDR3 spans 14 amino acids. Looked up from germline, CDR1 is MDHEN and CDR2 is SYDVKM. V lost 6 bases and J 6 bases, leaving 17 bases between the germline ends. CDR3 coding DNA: TGTGCCAGCAGGCACGGGGGTCAGAGGGCTGAAGCTTTCTTT. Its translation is CASRHGGQRAEAFF.

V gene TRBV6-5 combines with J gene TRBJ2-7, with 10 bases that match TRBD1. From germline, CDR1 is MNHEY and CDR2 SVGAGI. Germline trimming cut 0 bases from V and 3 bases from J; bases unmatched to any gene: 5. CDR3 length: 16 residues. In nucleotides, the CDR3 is TGTGCCAGCAGTTACTCGATGGGGACAGGGGTCTACGAGCAGTACTTC. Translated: CASSYSMGTGVYEQYF.

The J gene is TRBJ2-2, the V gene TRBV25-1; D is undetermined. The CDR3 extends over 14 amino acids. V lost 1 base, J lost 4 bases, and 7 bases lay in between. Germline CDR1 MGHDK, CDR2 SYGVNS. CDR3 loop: CASSEFPSTGELFF. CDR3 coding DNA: TGTGCCAGCAGTGAATTTCCTTCCACCGGGGAGCTGTTTTTT.

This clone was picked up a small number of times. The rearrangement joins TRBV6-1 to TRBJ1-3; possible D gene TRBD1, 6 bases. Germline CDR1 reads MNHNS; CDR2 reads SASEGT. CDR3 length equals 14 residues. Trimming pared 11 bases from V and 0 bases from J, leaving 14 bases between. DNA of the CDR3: TGTGCCGGCCGACAGGCCCACTCTGGAAACACCATATATTTT. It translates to CAGRQAHSGNTIYF.

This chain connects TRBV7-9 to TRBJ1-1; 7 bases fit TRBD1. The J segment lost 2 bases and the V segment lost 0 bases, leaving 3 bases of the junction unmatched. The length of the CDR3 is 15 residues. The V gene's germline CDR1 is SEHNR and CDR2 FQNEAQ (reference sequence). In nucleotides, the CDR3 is TGTGCCAGCAGCTTAGCGGCAGGGGGTAACACTGAAGCTTTCTTT. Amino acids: CASSLAAGGNTEAFF. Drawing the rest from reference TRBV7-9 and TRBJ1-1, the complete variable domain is DTGVSQNPRHKITKRGQNVTFRCDPISEHNRLYWYRQTLGQGPEFLTYFQNEAQLEKSRLLSDRFSAERPKGSFSTLEIQRTEQGDSAMYLCASSLAAGGNTEAFFGQGTRLTVV.

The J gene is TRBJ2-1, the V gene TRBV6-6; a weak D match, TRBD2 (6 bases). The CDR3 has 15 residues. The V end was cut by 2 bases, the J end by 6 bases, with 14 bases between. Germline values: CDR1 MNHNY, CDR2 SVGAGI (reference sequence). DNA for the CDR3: TGTGCCAGCAGTTACGGAGGGACTCGTCGCAATGAGCAGTTCTTC. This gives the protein CASSYGGTRRNEQFF.

For the CDR3, the DNA is TGTGCCAGCAGTGAATACGGGACAGGGCCCTATGGCTACACCTTC. Translating gives CASSEYGTGPYGYTF. The V call is TRBV25-1, the J call TRBJ1-2; 9 nucleotides line up with TRBD1. With V trimmed by 0 bases and J by 4 bases, 3 bases remained unmatched. The CDR3 totals 15 residues. Germline V gene data show CDR1 as MGHDK and CDR2 as SYGVNS.